These T cell receptor beta chains were read from a single sample in a study of OX40 agonist ivuxolimab in advanced cancers. TCRdb keeps only in-frame clones here, not all; method: immunoSEQ multiplex PCR. Of roughly 120,000 clones in the sample, 85% to 95% are singletons; the top ten hold under 0.95%. The sequencing here drew on CD4+ or CD8+ T cells sorted from blood, taken in a trial of the OX40 agonist ivuxolimab. These TCRs come from an adult with an advanced solid tumor such as melanoma, head and neck, liver or kidney cancer. The CDR3 runs from the conserved cysteine through the conserved F or W. A D gene is named only where the DNA matches it firmly. Size values are once, few and many counts, or a class for expanded clones, and some rows have none.

D gene: TRBD2; clone size: .; J gene: TRBJ2-2; V gene: TRBV7-3; CDR3 DNA: TGTGCCAGCAGCCCCCAAGCGGGAGCAGCGACCGGGGAGCTGTTTTTT; CDR3 protein: CASSPQAGAATGELFF
D gene: TRBD2; clone size: .; J gene: TRBJ2-1; V gene: TRBV10-3; CDR3 DNA: TGTGCCATCAGGGGGACTAGCATCGGCAATGAGCAGTTCTTC; CDR3 protein: CAIRGTSIGNEQFF
D gene: .; clone size: .; J gene: TRBJ2-3; V gene: TRBV5-1; CDR3 DNA: TGCGCCAGCAGCTTAGATCCGGGAGTCCCAGATACGCAGTATTTT; CDR3 protein: CASSLDPGVPDTQYF
D gene: .; clone size: .; J gene: TRBJ1-1; V gene: TRBV7-9; CDR3 DNA: TGTGCCAGCAACCACGGCTTAGGGAACACTGAAGCTTTCTTT; CDR3 protein: CASNHGLGNTEAFF
D gene: TRBD2; clone size: .; J gene: TRBJ2-5; V gene: TRBV18; CDR3 DNA: TGTGCCAGCTTACAGGGACTAGCGGATCAAGAGACCCAGTACTTC; CDR3 protein: CASLQGLADQETQYF
D gene: .; clone size: .; J gene: TRBJ2-7; V gene: TRBV5-1; CDR3 DNA: TGCGCCAGCAGCCGATCACAGGGAGGGTACGAGCAGTACTTC; CDR3 protein: CASSRSQGGYEQYF
D gene: TRBD2; clone size: .; J gene: TRBJ2-7; V gene: TRBV7-2; CDR3 DNA: TGTGCCAGCAGCTTAAAAGCGGGAGTGGAGCAGTACTTC; CDR3 protein: CASSLKAGVEQYF
D gene: .; clone size: .; J gene: TRBJ2-5; V gene: TRBV12-5; CDR3 DNA: TGTGCTAGTGGTTTAGTACAGACCCAAGAGACCCAGTACTTC; CDR3 protein: CASGLVQTQETQYF
D gene: .; clone size: .; J gene: TRBJ2-1; V gene: TRBV9; CDR3 DNA: TGTGCCAGCAGCGGGCCCGCCGGGACTTCAGCCTACAATGAGCAGTTCTTC; CDR3 protein: CASSGPAGTSAYNEQFF
D gene: TRBD1; clone size: once; J gene: TRBJ2-2; V gene: TRBV25-1; CDR3 DNA: TGTGCCAGCAGCGGGACAGGGCTAGGGGAGCTGTTTTTT; CDR3 protein: CASSGTGLGELFF
D gene: .; clone size: .; J gene: TRBJ2-2; V gene: TRBV2; CDR3 DNA: TGTGCCGGGGGACTTTACACCGGGGAGCTGTTTTTT; CDR3 protein: CAGGLYTGELFF
D gene: .; clone size: .; J gene: TRBJ1-3; V gene: TRBV5-1; CDR3 DNA: TGCGCCAGCAGGGACACCTCTGGAAACACCATATATTTT; CDR3 protein: CASRDTSGNTIYF
D gene: .; clone size: .; J gene: TRBJ1-2; V gene: TRBV18; CDR3 DNA: TGTGCCAGCTCACCTGGGTGGGAAAACTATGGCTACACCTTC; CDR3 protein: CASSPGWENYGYTF
D gene: TRBD2; clone size: .; J gene: TRBJ2-1; V gene: TRBV11-2; CDR3 DNA: TGTGCCAGCAGCCCTCTTTATAGCGGGGCTTACAATGAGCAGTTCTTC; CDR3 protein: CASSPLYSGAYNEQFF
D gene: TRBD1; clone size: .; J gene: TRBJ1-2; V gene: TRBV25-1; CDR3 DNA: TGTGCCAGCAGACCGGGACAGGGGGGGGACTATGGCTACACCTTC; CDR3 protein: CASRPGQGGDYGYTF
D gene: TRBD2; clone size: .; J gene: TRBJ2-3; V gene: TRBV5-4; CDR3 DNA: TGTGCCAGCAGTCAAGACTGGGGACTAGCGGGAGACACAGATACGCAGTATTTT; CDR3 protein: CASSQDWGLAGDTDTQYF
D gene: TRBD1; clone size: .; J gene: TRBJ1-5; V gene: TRBV18; CDR3 DNA: TGTGCCAGCTCACCCTTCACAGGGGCTGAACAGCCCCAGCATTTT; CDR3 protein: CASSPFTGAEQPQHF
D gene: .; clone size: .; J gene: TRBJ1-2; V gene: TRBV5-6; CDR3 DNA: TGTGCCAGCAGCTTGCAGGGAGGGACCTACTATGGCTACACCTTC; CDR3 protein: CASSLQGGTYYGYTF
D gene: .; clone size: .; J gene: TRBJ2-1; V gene: TRBV7-3; CDR3 DNA: TGTGCCAGCAGTATTCACGAAGGGCCCAATGAGCAGTTCTTC; CDR3 protein: CASSIHEGPNEQFF
D gene: .; clone size: .; J gene: TRBJ2-1; V gene: TRBV7-3; CDR3 DNA: TGTGCCAGCAGCTTAACGGTCGCGATTTACAATGAGCAGTTCTTC; CDR3 protein: CASSLTVAIYNEQFF
D gene: .; clone size: .; J gene: TRBJ2-1; V gene: TRBV6-6; CDR3 DNA: TGTGCCAGCAGTTTGGACACCTACAATGAGCAGTTCTTC; CDR3 protein: CASSLDTYNEQFF
D gene: .; clone size: .; J gene: TRBJ1-3; V gene: TRBV9; CDR3 DNA: TGTGCCAGCAGCGTAGAAGTCGCGAACTCTGGAAACACCATATATTTT; CDR3 protein: CASSVEVANSGNTIYF
D gene: .; clone size: once; J gene: TRBJ1-1; V gene: TRBV25-1; CDR3 DNA: TGTGCCAGCAGTCTGGGGGTCGTGACTGAAGCTTTCTTT; CDR3 protein: CASSLGVVTEAFF
D gene: .; clone size: .; J gene: TRBJ2-1; V gene: TRBV6-5; CDR3 DNA: TGTGCCAGCAATAGGCGGGACCTCTACAATGAGCAGTTCTTC; CDR3 protein: CASNRRDLYNEQFF
D gene: TRBD1; clone size: .; J gene: TRBJ1-2; V gene: TRBV11-1; CDR3 DNA: TGTGCCAGCAGCTTTACAGGGGCGGAGGGCTACACCTTC; CDR3 protein: CASSFTGAEGYTF
D gene: TRBD2; clone size: once; J gene: TRBJ2-7; V gene: TRBV2; CDR3 DNA: TGTGCCAGCAGTTGGGGACTAGCGACCTACGAGCAGTACTTC; CDR3 protein: CASSWGLATYEQYF
D gene: TRBD2; clone size: .; J gene: TRBJ2-2; V gene: TRBV5-1; CDR3 DNA: TGCGCCAGCAAGGCTAGCGGGACCTATACCGGGGAGCTGTTTTTT; CDR3 protein: CASKASGTYTGELFF
D gene: .; clone size: .; J gene: TRBJ1-2; V gene: TRBV5-1; CDR3 DNA: TGCGCCAGCAGGTCGACAGAGAACTATGGCTACACCTTC; CDR3 protein: CASRSTENYGYTF
D gene: .; clone size: .; J gene: TRBJ2-1; V gene: TRBV9; CDR3 DNA: TGTGCCAGCAGCGCCCCCCGGCTGGGTGCCTACAATGAGCAGTTCTTC; CDR3 protein: CASSAPRLGAYNEQFF
D gene: .; clone size: once; J gene: TRBJ1-1; V gene: TRBV27; CDR3 DNA: TGTGCCAGCAGCGTAGTGTCAACTAACACTGAAGCTTTCTTT; CDR3 protein: CASSVVSTNTEAFF
D gene: .; clone size: .; J gene: TRBJ1-1; V gene: TRBV10-3; CDR3 DNA: TGTGCCATGAGGGGGGACACTGAAGCTTTCTTT; CDR3 protein: CAMRGDTEAFF
D gene: TRBD2; clone size: .; J gene: TRBJ2-1; V gene: TRBV7-3; CDR3 DNA: TGTGCCAGCAGCCCTGCCAGCCTCCTAGCGGGAAAAAGTGAGCAGTTCTTC; CDR3 protein: CASSPASLLAGKSEQFF
D gene: .; clone size: .; J gene: TRBJ2-7; V gene: TRBV28; CDR3 DNA: TGTGCCAGCAGTCCCGGAGGGCTGCGCGAGCAGTACTTC; CDR3 protein: CASSPGGLREQYF